This section outlines one TCR beta chain sequence together with its context. During the collection period, no donor immune events like infections were recorded. Profiled with immunoSEQ multiplex PCR; TCRdb holds only in-frame clones, not every one. The sample lists just under 65,000 clones; more than 70% were seen once. These data come from a study of identifying expanded T cells in peripheral blood. Germline V gene sequence: CDR1 SGHVS, CDR2 FQNEAQ. The CDR3 runs 14 residues. V dropped 5 bases and J dropped 2 bases, with 12 bases sitting between them. The TCR was taken from a person between 18 and 75 years old in good health. The sequencing sample was made of blood. The chain links TRBV7-8 to TRBJ1-2; no firm D call. The CDR3 bases are TGTGCCAGCAGCCCCAATCGCGCGAACTATGGCTACACCTTC. Translation: CASSPNRANYGYTF.